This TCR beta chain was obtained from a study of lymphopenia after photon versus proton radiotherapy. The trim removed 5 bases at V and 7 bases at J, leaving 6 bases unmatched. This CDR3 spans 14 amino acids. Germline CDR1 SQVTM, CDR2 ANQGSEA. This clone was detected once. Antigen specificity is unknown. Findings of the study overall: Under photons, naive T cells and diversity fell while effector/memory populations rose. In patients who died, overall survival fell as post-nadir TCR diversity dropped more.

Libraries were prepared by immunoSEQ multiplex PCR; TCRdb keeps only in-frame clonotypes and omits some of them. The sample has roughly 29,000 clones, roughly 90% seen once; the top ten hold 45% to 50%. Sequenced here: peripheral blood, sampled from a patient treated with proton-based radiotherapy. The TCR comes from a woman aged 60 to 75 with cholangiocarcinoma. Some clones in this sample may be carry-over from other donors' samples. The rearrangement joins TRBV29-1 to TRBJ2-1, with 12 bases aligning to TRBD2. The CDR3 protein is CSVTRLAGENEQFF. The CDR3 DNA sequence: TGCAGCGTTACACGACTAGCGGGAGAAAATGAGCAGTTCTTC.